The source of this T cell receptor (beta chain) is a study of blood T cell repertoires in COVID-19. V shed 4 bases, J shed 0 bases, and the junction held 4 bases outside the gene matches. Per the germline V gene, CDR1 is SGHRS and CDR2 is YFSETQ. The CDR3 is made up of 15 amino acids. As processed by the authors: By means of reference gene primer amplification, nucleated cell counts were estimated. Produced via immunoSEQ multiplex PCR; TCRdb's table is partial and in-frame only. V and J calls and clone size are given by that table; D and trimming were obtained from the DNA. The data hold fewer than 180,000 clones, with approximately 84% observed a single time.

This sequence originates from a man in his 70s with acute or convalescent COVID-19. V usage is TRBV5-1 and J usage is TRBJ2-7; 10 positions agree with TRBD2. Sequenced material: peripheral blood. The chain's CDR3 is CASSKLAGSSYEQYF. The CDR3 DNA is TGCGCCAGCAGCAAACTAGCGGGGTCCTCCTACGAGCAGTACTTC.